The source of this T cell receptor (beta chain) is a study of cytomegalovirus exposure and HLA in healthy donors. Vbeta (60) and Jbeta (13) primers were used in the PCR. Some clones are missing from TCRdb's copy, which holds only in-frame ones; the method was immunoSEQ multiplex PCR. In the table there are around 150,000 clones, about 80% of which are singletons. The CDR3 is 14 residues long. CDR1 and CDR2 (germline): SGDLS, YYNGEE. The V gene end was trimmed by 4 bases and the J gene end by 1 base; junction bases not matched to a gene: 3. Sequencing was done on a sample of PBMCs. The chain combines TRBV9 with TRBJ1-2; 8 positions match TRBD1. This TCR was sampled from a woman aged 45-59 years in good health and CMV-seronegative. CDR3 sequence (DNA): TGTGCCAGCAGCAAAGACAGGGGTAACTATGGCTACACCTTC. Its protein is CASSKDRGNYGYTF.